The rows below give T cell receptor beta chains drawn from one sample of a study of CD8+CD57+ T cells in acquired aplastic anemia. One entry per CDR3 protein, called by TCRdb with MiXCR from the reads. The repertoire holds hundreds of thousands of distinct CDR3 sequences, with less than 35% as singletons. Material for sequencing was sorted CD4+, CD8+, or CD8+CD57+ T cells (not recorded which) from PBMCs. The receptors were gathered from a human donor with aplastic anemia. CDR3s leave out the opening cysteine and the closing phenylalanine or tryptophan. Each record gives: CDR3 length, J gene, V gene, CDR3 protein.

length: 8
J: TRBJ2-7
V: TRBV2
CDR3: ASGRDEQY

length: 13
J: TRBJ1-1
V: TRBV7-3
CDR3: ASSTWTGGSAEAF

length: 12
J: TRBJ2-1
V: TRBV20-1
CDR3: SASEGLVYNEQF

length: 14
J: TRBJ1-5
V: TRBV6-6
CDR3: ASSYRVQTNNQPQH

length: 11
J: TRBJ2-5
V: TRBV29-1
CDR3: RKGTSGEETQY

length: 13
J: TRBJ2-7
V: TRBV12-3/TRBV12-4
CDR3: ASTKGLAGAYEQY

length: 15
J: TRBJ2-1
V: TRBV7-6
CDR3: ASSITSAGGSYNEQF

length: 10
J: TRBJ2-1
V: TRBV20-1
CDR3: SARVRESEQF

length: 13
J: TRBJ1-6
V: TRBV9
CDR3: ASSERDRGGSPLH

length: 12
J: TRBJ1-1
V: TRBV6-1
CDR3: ATIRATGNTEAF

length: 20
J: TRBJ2-6
V: TRBV10-3
CDR3: AISDMVFSRGSTVSGANVLT

length: 13
J: TRBJ1-4
V: TRBV29-1
CDR3: SVVISAGSNEKLF

length: 13
J: TRBJ2-7
V: TRBV20-1
CDR3: SARVGVGVTYEQY

length: 14
J: TRBJ1-1
V: TRBV5-8
CDR3: ASSQEGGTGNTEAF

length: 16
J: TRBJ2-6
V: TRBV11-2
CDR3: ASSHTGTANSGADVLT

length: 12
J: TRBJ2-1
V: TRBV28
CDR3: ASSPTSGGAEQF

length: 10
J: TRBJ2-7
V: TRBV20-1
CDR3: SASVRADEQY

length: 13
J: TRBJ1-5
V: TRBV2
CDR3: ASSLPGQSNQPQH